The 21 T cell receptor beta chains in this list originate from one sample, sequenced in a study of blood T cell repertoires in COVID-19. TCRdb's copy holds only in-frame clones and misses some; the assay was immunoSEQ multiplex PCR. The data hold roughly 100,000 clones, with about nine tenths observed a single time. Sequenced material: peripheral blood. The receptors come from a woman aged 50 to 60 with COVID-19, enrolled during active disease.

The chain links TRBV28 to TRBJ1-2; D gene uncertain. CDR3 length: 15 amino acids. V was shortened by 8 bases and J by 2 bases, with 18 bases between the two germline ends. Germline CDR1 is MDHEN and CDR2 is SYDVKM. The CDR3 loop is CASLIGGEGNYGYTF. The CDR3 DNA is TGTGCCAGCTTAATAGGTGGTGAGGGAAACTATGGCTACACCTTC.

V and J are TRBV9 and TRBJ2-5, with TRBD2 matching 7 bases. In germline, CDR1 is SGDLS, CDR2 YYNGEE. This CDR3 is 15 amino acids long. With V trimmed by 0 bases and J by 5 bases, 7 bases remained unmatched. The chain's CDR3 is CASSVGQQGGETQYF. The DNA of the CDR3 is TGTGCCAGCAGCGTAGGACAGCAGGGAGGGGAGACCCAGTACTTC.

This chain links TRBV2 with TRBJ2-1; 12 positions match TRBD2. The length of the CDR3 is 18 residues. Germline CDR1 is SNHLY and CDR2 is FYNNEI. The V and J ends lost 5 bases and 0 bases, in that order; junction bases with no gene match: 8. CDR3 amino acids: CASSPGLAGWSSYNEQFF. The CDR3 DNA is TGTGCCAGCAGTCCGGGACTAGCGGGTTGGAGCTCCTACAATGAGCAGTTCTTC.

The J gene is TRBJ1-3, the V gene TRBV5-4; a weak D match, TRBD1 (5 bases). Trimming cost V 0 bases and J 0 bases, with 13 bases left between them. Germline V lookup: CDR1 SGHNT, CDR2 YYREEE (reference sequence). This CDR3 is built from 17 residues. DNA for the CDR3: TGTGCCAGCAGCTTGGATCTTGCAGGGAACTCTGGAAACACCATATATTTT. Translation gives CASSLDLAGNSGNTIYF.

The CDR3 loop reads CASSIKETPPRDQPQHF. For the CDR3, the DNA is TGTGCCAGTAGTATAAAGGAGACACCTCCGAGGGATCAGCCCCAGCATTTT. The rearrangement uses TRBV19 and TRBJ1-5; D gene uncertain. Germline CDR1 is LNHDA and CDR2 is SQIVND (reference sequence). V was pared by 2 bases and J by 5 bases, with 19 bases between. This CDR3 comprises 17 residues.

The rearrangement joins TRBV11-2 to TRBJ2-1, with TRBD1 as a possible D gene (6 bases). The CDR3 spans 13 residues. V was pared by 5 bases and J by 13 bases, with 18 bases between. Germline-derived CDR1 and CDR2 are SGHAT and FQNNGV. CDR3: CASSPRTGTTQFF. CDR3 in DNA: TGTGCCAGCAGCCCCCGAACTGGGACAACACAGTTCTTC.

The CDR3 nucleotides are TGTGCCAGCAGCTTGAGGACCAGGGGTTCAAACACTGAAGCTTTCTTT. This translates into CASSLRTRGSNTEAFF. The chain joins TRBV5-4 to TRBJ1-1; possibly TRBD1 for D (6 bases). Germline loops: CDR1 SGHNT, CDR2 YYREEE (reference sequence). The CDR3 consists of 16 residues. V was cut by 1 base and J by 2 bases, with 15 bases left in between. The full variable domain, with the rest looked up from reference TRBV5-4 and TRBJ1-1, is ETGVTQSPTHLIKTRGQQVTLRCSSQSGHNTVSWYQQALGQGPQFIFQYYREEENGRGNFPPRFSGLQFPNYSSELNVNALELDDSALYLCASSLRTRGSNTEAFFGQGTRLTVV.

The CDR3 sequence is CASSTNANTGELFF. In DNA, the CDR3 is TGTGCCAGTTCAACTAACGCGAACACCGGGGAGCTGTTTTTT. The chain has TRBV19 and TRBJ2-2; D gene unclear. This CDR3 comprises 14 residues. Germline V gene data show CDR1 as LNHDA and CDR2 as SQIVND (reference sequence). Trimming took 8 bases from V and 0 from J, leaving 10 bases between them.

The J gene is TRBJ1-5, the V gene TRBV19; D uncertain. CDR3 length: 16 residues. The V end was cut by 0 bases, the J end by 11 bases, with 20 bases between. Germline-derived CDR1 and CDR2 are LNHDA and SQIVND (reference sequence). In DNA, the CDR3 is TGTGCCAGTAGTATAGATTCGAGGGAGGCTTGGAGGTCCCAGCATTTT. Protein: CASSIDSREAWRSQHF. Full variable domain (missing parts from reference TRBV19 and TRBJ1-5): DGGITQSPKYLFRKEGQNVTLSCEQNLNHDAMYWYRQDPGQGLRLIYYSQIVNDFQKGDIAEGYSVSREKKESFPLTVTSAQKNPTAFYLCASSIDSREAWRSQHFGDGTRLSIL.

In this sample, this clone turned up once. CDR3 loop: CAISDPRARETQYF. CDR3 DNA: TGTGCCATCAGTGACCCCAGGGCCAGGGAGACCCAGTACTTC. The chain recombines TRBV10-3 with TRBJ2-5, with D possibly TRBD1 on 5 matching bases. This CDR3 contains 14 residues. V lost 3 bases, J lost 5 bases, and 13 bases lay in between. Germline V lookup: CDR1 ENHRY, CDR2 SYGVKD.

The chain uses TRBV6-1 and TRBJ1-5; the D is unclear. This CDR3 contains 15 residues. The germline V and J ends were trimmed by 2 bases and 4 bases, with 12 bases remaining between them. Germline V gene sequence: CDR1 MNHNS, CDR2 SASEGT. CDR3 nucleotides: TGTGCCAGCAGTGAACCGTGGCAGACTAATCAGCCCCAGCATTTT. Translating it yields CASSEPWQTNQPQHF.

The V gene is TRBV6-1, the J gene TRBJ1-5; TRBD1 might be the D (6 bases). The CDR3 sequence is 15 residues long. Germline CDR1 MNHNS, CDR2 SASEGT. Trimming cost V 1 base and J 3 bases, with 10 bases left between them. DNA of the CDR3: TGTGCCAGCAGTGAAGGGACAGCGAACAATCAGCCCCAGCATTTT. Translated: CASSEGTANNQPQHF.

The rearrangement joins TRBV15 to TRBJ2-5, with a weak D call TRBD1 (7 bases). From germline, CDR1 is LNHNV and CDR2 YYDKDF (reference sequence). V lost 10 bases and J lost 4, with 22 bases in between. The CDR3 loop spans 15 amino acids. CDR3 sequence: CAILPDRGRGETQYF. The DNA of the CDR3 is TGTGCCATCCTACCAGATAGGGGGCGGGGAGAGACCCAGTACTTC.

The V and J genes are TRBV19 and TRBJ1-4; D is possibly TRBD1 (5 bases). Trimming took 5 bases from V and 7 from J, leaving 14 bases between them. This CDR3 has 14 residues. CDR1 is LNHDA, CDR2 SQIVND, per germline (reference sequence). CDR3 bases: TGTGCCAGTAGTGAAACCTCGGGGGGTGAAAAACTGTTTTTT. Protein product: CASSETSGGEKLFF.

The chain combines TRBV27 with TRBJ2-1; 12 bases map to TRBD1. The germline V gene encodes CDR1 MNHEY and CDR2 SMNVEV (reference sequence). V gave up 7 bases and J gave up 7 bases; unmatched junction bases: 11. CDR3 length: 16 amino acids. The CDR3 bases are TGTGCCAGCAACCGGGACAGGGGGCGCGTACGGAATGAGCAGTTCTTC. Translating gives CASNRDRGRVRNEQFF.

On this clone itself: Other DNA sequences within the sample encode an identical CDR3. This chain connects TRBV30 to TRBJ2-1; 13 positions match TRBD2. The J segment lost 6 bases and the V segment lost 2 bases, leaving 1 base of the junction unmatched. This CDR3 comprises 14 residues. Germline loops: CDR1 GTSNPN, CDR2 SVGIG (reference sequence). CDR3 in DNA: TGTGCCTGGAGTACTAGCGGGGGGGCCAATGAGCAGTTCTTC. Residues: CAWSTSGGANEQFF.

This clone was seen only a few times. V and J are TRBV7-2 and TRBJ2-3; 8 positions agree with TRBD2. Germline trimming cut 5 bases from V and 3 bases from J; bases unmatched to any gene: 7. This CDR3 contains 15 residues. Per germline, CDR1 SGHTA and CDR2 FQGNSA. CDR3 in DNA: TGTGCCAGCAGCGCACGGGGGGGCAAAACAGATACGCAGTATTTT. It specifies CASSARGGKTDTQYF.

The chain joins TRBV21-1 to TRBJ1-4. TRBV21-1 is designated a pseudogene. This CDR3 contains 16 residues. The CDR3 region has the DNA TGTGCCAGCAGCAAGGATTATCGGGTGGAGTGTGAAAAACTGTTTTTT. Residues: CASSKDYRVECEKLFF.

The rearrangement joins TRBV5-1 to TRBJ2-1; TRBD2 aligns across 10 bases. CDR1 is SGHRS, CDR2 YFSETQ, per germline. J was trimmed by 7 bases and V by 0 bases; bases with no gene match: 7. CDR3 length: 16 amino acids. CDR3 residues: CASSLEPSGGSNEQFF. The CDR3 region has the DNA TGCGCCAGCAGCTTGGAGCCTAGCGGGGGAAGTAATGAGCAGTTCTTC. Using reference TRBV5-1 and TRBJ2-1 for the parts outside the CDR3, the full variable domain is KAGVTQTPRYLIKTRGQQVTLSCSPISGHRSVSWYQQTPGQGLQFLFEYFSETQRNKGNFPGRFSGRQFSNSRSEMNVSTLELGDSALYLCASSLEPSGGSNEQFFGPGTRLTVL.

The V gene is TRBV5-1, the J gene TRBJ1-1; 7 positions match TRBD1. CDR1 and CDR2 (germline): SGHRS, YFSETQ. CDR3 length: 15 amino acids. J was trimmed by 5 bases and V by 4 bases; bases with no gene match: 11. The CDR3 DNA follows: TGCGCCAGCAGCCAATCCAGGGGGATAGGGACTGAAGCTTTCTTT. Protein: CASSQSRGIGTEAFF. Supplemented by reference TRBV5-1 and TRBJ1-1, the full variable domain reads KAGVTQTPRYLIKTRGQQVTLSCSPISGHRSVSWYQQTPGQGLQFLFEYFSETQRNKGNFPGRFSGRQFSNSRSEMNVSTLELGDSALYLCASSQSRGIGTEAFFGQGTRLTVV.

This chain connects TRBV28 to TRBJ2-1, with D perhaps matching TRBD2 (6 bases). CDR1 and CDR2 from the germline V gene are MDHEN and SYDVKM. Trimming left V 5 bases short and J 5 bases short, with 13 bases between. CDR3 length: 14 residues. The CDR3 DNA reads TGTGCCAGCAGTCCCCCAGGAGGGAACAATGAGCAGTTCTTC. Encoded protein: CASSPPGGNNEQFF.